This T cell receptor (beta chain) was profiled in a study of Graves' ophthalmopathy and Graves' hyperthyroidism. Findings and limits, study-wide: The majority of expanded thyroid clonotypes above 0.001 frequency also occurred in blood. Prediction of ophthalmopathy progression reached less than 71% sensitivity and around 72% specificity.

Ten or more counts support this clonotype. Its antigen remains unknown. The germline CDR1 and CDR2 sequences are DFQATT and SNEGSKA (reference sequence). CDR3 length: 12 residues. The germline V and J ends were trimmed by 2 bases and 3 bases, with 8 bases remaining between them. Amplification targeted the TCR beta CDR3 regions, with RNA transcripts as the source material. HTBI primers served in a first-round RT-PCR, which a second-round multiplex PCR followed. From the multiplex PCR reads, TCRdb called clonotypes with MiXCR, one entry per CDR3 protein. Among roughly 400,000 distinct CDR3 sequences listed, roughly 15% were seen once.

Sequencing was done on a sample of peripheral blood. The chain links TRBV20-1 to TRBJ2-7, with a tentative D call TRBD2 (5 bases). The TCR sequence derives from an adult woman with stable Graves' hyperthyroidism. CDR3 region: CSARLGVYEQYF. The CDR3 DNA follows: TGCAGTGCTAGACTCGGGGTCTACGAGCAGTACTTC.